The entry below gives a single T cell receptor (beta chain) sequence along with its context. Its antigen is currently unknown. Treatment reported: about 20 received Ad26.COV2.S at low or high dose, single or two shots; about 5 received placebo; per-sample allocation not given. Collection of the samples took place on day 63 after the first injection of vaccine or placebo. This adult donor, from Boston, was 18-55 years old. Sequenced by immunoSEQ multiplex PCR; TCRdb stores in-frame clones only, minus some. The table records around 250,000 clones, roughly 86% of them present only once. The germline CDR1 and CDR2 sequences are MGHRA and YSYEKL. Trimming cost V 3 bases and J 4 bases, with 6 bases left between them. CDR3 length equals 12 residues. This sample stems from a study of Ad26.COV2.S vaccination and SARS-CoV-2 variants. For the study at large: Dosing was one shot or two shots 56 days apart.

Study-level findings and limits: Vaccine recipients had higher spike-specific TCR breadth than placebo recipients.

The specimen comprised peripheral blood, sampled in a trial of Ad26.COV2.S vaccine versus placebo. This chain joins TRBV4-1 and TRBJ1-2; D gene unclear. The clonotype originates from a person aged 18-65 years who received the Ad26.COV2.S COVID-19 vaccine or a placebo. Here the CDR3 DNA reads TGCGCCAGCAGCCACTCCCTCTATGGCTACACCTTC. It translates to CASSHSLYGYTF.